The 29 T cell receptor beta chains below all came from one sample that was sequenced in a study of shared clonotypes between healthy human individuals. The repertoire was sequenced with immunoSEQ multiplex PCR; TCRdb's copy has only in-frame clones and lacks some. This sample has 2 million or so clones, with 85% to 95% found just once. CD45RO-negative CD8 cells positively selected for CCR7 made up the naive population, which excluded terminally differentiated effector memory CD45RA+ cells. Sequenced input: naive CD8+ T cells sorted from blood. The receptors originated from a man aged 18 to 30 in good health.

The J gene is TRBJ1-5, the V gene TRBV2; TRBD1 matches 7 bases. The CDR3 runs to 15 residues. The junction had 7 bases not matched to a gene; V was cut back by 6 bases and J by 2 bases. Germline values: CDR1 SNHLY, CDR2 FYNNEI. Here the CDR3 DNA reads TGTGCCAGCAGGTCGTCAGGGGGTGGCAATCAGCCCCAGCATTTT. This gives the protein CASRSSGGGNQPQHF.

This clone has just one count. This chain uses TRBV2 with TRBJ2-7; a weak D match, TRBD2 (6 bases). Germline CDR1 is SNHLY and CDR2 is FYNNEI. V dropped 0 bases and J dropped 9 bases, with 27 bases sitting between them. The CDR3 runs to 18 residues. CDR3 loop: CASSEARGVSDRGTWQYF. Written as DNA, the CDR3 is TGTGCCAGCAGTGAAGCGCGGGGAGTCTCTGATCGGGGTACGTGGCAGTACTTC.

This sequence joins TRBV6-5 and TRBJ2-7; TRBD1 agrees at 8 bases. Germline values: CDR1 MNHEY, CDR2 SVGAGI. The CDR3 has 16 residues. Trimming at V came to 0 bases and at J to 2 bases, leaving 6 bases not matched to a gene. DNA for the CDR3: TGTGCCAGCAGTTACTCGAGGGGACAGGTGACCTACGAGCAGTACTTC. Encoded protein: CASSYSRGQVTYEQYF.

With regard to this clone: Other DNA sequences of this sample code for an identical CDR3. This chain joins TRBV11-2 and TRBJ2-1; 11 positions match TRBD2. The V gene end was trimmed by 3 bases and the J gene end by 3 bases; junction bases not matched to a gene: 1. CDR1 and CDR2 from the germline V gene are SGHAT and FQNNGV. The CDR3 runs to 15 residues. CDR3 region: CASSFGTSGYNEQFF. In DNA form, the CDR3 reads TGTGCCAGCAGCTTCGGGACTAGCGGCTACAATGAGCAGTTCTTC. Full variable domain (outside the CDR3, taken from reference TRBV11-2 and TRBJ2-1): EAGVAQSPRYKIIEKRQSVAFWCNPISGHATLYWYQQILGQGPKLLIQFQNNGVVDDSQLPKDRFSAERLKGVDSTLKIQPAKLEDSAVYLCASSFGTSGYNEQFFGPGTRLTVL.

The chain joins TRBV15 to TRBJ2-7, with D unresolved. Germline assignment: CDR1 LNHNV and CDR2 YYDKDF (reference sequence). CDR3 length equals 12 residues. Trimming removed 3 bases at V and 2 bases at J, with 5 bases between. CDR3 DNA: TGTGCCACCAGCAGGGAAACCTACGAGCAGTACTTC. Residues: CATSRETYEQYF.

This chain uses TRBV6-5 with TRBJ2-4, with D perhaps TRBD1 (5 bases). The CDR3 loop spans 14 amino acids. Germline values: CDR1 MNHEY, CDR2 SVGAGI. Trimming removed 7 bases from V and 2 bases from J, with 12 bases in between. The CDR3 protein is CASTQGRTKNIQYF. Written as DNA, the CDR3 is TGTGCCAGCACTCAGGGTAGAACCAAAAACATTCAGTACTTC.

The rearrangement joins TRBV15 to TRBJ1-1; TRBD1 matches at 8 bases. This CDR3 spans 13 amino acids. The trim removed 3 bases at V and 11 bases at J, leaving 8 bases unmatched. From germline, CDR1 is LNHNV and CDR2 YYDKDF (reference sequence). The CDR3 bases are TGTGCCACCAGCAGTACAGGGGGGCTGGGGGCTTTCTTT. Encoded protein: CATSSTGGLGAFF. The full variable domain, its missing parts supplied by reference TRBV15 and TRBJ1-1, is DAMVIQNPRYQVTQFGKPVTLSCSQTLNHNVMYWYQQKSSQAPKLLFHYYDKDFNNEADTPDNFQSRRPNTSFCFLDIRSPGLGDTAMYLCATSSTGGLGAFFGQGTRLTVV.

The chain employs TRBV2 and TRBJ1-2, with TRBD1 matching 7 bases. Trimming took 0 bases from V and 8 from J; bases not matched to a gene: 9. The germline V gene has CDR1 SNHLY and CDR2 FYNNEI. CDR3 length: 15 amino acids. The CDR3, as DNA: TGTGCCAGCAGTGAAGCCGGGACAGAACTCTGGGGCTACACCTTC. Translation gives CASSEAGTELWGYTF.

This clone was detected a few times. The chain recombines TRBV7-9 with TRBJ2-7, with TRBD2 identical over 9 bases. V shed 5 bases, J shed 2 bases, and the junction held 4 bases outside the gene matches. In germline, CDR1 is SEHNR, CDR2 FQNEAQ (reference sequence). The CDR3 is 14 amino acids. For the CDR3, the DNA is TGTGCCAGCAGCGGAGCTAGCGGGGCCTACGAGCAGTACTTC. Protein product: CASSGASGAYEQYF.

This chain joins TRBV2 and TRBJ1-1; tentatively, D is TRBD1 (5 bases). Trimming removed 5 bases from V and 5 bases from J, with 9 bases in between. The CDR3 totals 12 residues. Germline CDR1 is SNHLY and CDR2 is FYNNEI. DNA for the CDR3: TGTGCCAGCAGTCCAGGGATGACTGAAGCTTTCTTT. Its protein product is CASSPGMTEAFF.

The chain carries TRBV4-3 and TRBJ2-7, with 7 nucleotides matching TRBD2. This CDR3 spans 17 amino acids. Germline V lookup: CDR1 LGHNA, CDR2 YSLEER. The ends lost 1 base at V and 4 bases at J; junction bases unmatched: 13. DNA of the CDR3: TGCGCCAGCAGCCAAGCTCCATTCCGCGGGAGCGTTTACGAGCAGTACTTC. It specifies CASSQAPFRGSVYEQYF.

The chain recombines TRBV4-1 with TRBJ2-5, with D possibly being TRBD1 (5 bases). The CDR3 is 17 residues long. The V end lost 0 bases, the J end lost 4 bases, and 18 bases lay between the germline ends. Germline V CDR1 and CDR2: MGHRA, YSYEKL. The CDR3 reads CASSQDRQGLLGETQYF. CDR3 nucleotide sequence: TGCGCCAGCAGCCAAGATCGGCAGGGTTTACTCGGAGAGACCCAGTACTTC.

The chain couples TRBV19 to TRBJ2-1, with D possibly being TRBD2 (5 bases). The CDR3 sequence is 14 residues long. Germline V CDR1 and CDR2: LNHDA, SQIVND (reference sequence). Trimming stripped 3 bases from V and 5 bases from J, with 11 bases between. The DNA for the CDR3 is TGTGCCAGTAGTATGAGTAGCGCTGACAATGAGCAGTTCTTC. The encoded protein is CASSMSSADNEQFF.

The chain is built from TRBV7-6 and TRBJ2-5, with D tentatively TRBD2 (5 bases). Germline loops: CDR1 SGHVS, CDR2 FNYEAQ. The CDR3 covers 15 residues. V was pared by 8 bases and J by 5 bases, with 21 bases between. CDR3 nucleotide sequence: TGTGCCAGCTGCAGGACTGTAGTAATGGAGGAGACCCAGTACTTC. Its protein is CASCRTVVMEETQYF.

This chain connects TRBV28 to TRBJ2-7; 14 bases align to TRBD2. There are 17 residues in the CDR3. Germline CDR1 and CDR2: MDHEN and SYDVKM. The trim removed 3 bases at V and 5 bases at J, leaving 9 bases unmatched. CDR3 DNA: TGTGCCAGCAGTTTGGGACTAGCGGGAGAGGCAGGAGACGAGCAGTACTTC. Protein sequence: CASSLGLAGEAGDEQYF.

V gene TRBV6-5 combines with J gene TRBJ2-5, with D possibly being TRBD2 (5 bases). With 7 bases removed from V and 1 base from J, the gap between germline ends came to 10 bases. This CDR3 is 13 amino acids long. The germline gives CDR1 MNHEY, CDR2 SVGAGI. This CDR3 reads CASMDFPQETQYF. The CDR3 bases are TGTGCCAGCATGGACTTTCCCCAAGAGACCCAGTACTTC.

This sequence joins TRBV7-9 and TRBJ1-2; D gene unclear. The CDR3 loop spans 16 amino acids. The germline V and J ends were trimmed by 2 bases and 0 bases, with 13 bases remaining between them. Germline V lookup: CDR1 SEHNR, CDR2 FQNEAQ (reference sequence). CDR3 nucleotide sequence: TGTGCCAGCAGCTTACTGGCAACAGCGGCTAACTATGGCTACACCTTC. Its protein product is CASSLLATAANYGYTF.

J is TRBJ1-2 and V is TRBV7-6; 7 positions agree with TRBD1. Germline V gives CDR1 SGHVS, CDR2 FNYEAQ. CDR3 length: 14 residues. The V gene end was trimmed by 5 bases and the J gene end by 3 bases; junction bases not matched to a gene: 6. CDR3 nucleotide sequence: TGTGCCAGCAGCGCCCTAACAGGGGACTATGGCTACACCTTC. Translated, it gives CASSALTGDYGYTF.

This chain joins TRBV4-1 and TRBJ2-1; 10 bases line up with TRBD1. Looked up from germline, CDR1 is MGHRA and CDR2 is YSYEKL. The CDR3 contains 16 residues. The J segment lost 4 bases and the V segment lost 5 bases, leaving 8 bases of the junction unmatched. The CDR3 DNA reads TGCGCCAGCAGCGGTTTGGGACAGGGGCCTTACAATGAGCAGTTCTTC. Encoded protein: CASSGLGQGPYNEQFF.

The V and J genes are TRBV18 and TRBJ2-3, with TRBD2 matching 13 bases. Germline loops: CDR1 KGHSH, CDR2 LQKENI. The V gene end was trimmed by 0 bases and the J gene end by 4 bases; junction bases not matched to a gene: 4. The CDR3 extends over 17 amino acids. The CDR3 sequence is CASSPPPGLAGADTQYF. DNA of the CDR3: TGTGCCAGCTCACCACCCCCCGGACTAGCGGGAGCAGATACGCAGTATTTT.

The chain has TRBV10-3 and TRBJ2-7, with TRBD2 matching 12 bases. The CDR3 contains 16 residues. Germline lookup yields CDR1 ENHRY and CDR2 SYGVKD. V gave up 3 bases and J gave up 2 bases; unmatched junction bases: 5. CDR3 coding DNA: TGTGCCATCAGTGAAGGACTAGCGGGACGAACCTACGAGCAGTACTTC. As protein: CAISEGLAGRTYEQYF.

The CDR3 is CASSYQSGGRGTGYGYTF. Written as DNA, the CDR3 is TGTGCCAGCAGTTACCAAAGCGGGGGCAGGGGAACGGGCTATGGCTACACCTTC. The chain has TRBV27 and TRBJ1-2, with a weak D call TRBD1 (6 bases). CDR3 length: 18 residues. Germline values: CDR1 MNHEY, CDR2 SMNVEV (reference sequence). V was pared by 4 bases and J by 4 bases, with 25 bases between.

The chain links TRBV2 to TRBJ1-2; TRBD1 aligns across 7 bases. The CDR3 runs to 15 residues. Unmatched junction bases numbered 5, after V lost 4 bases and J lost 0 bases. The germline V gene encodes CDR1 SNHLY and CDR2 FYNNEI. For the CDR3, the DNA is TGTGCCAGCAGTGCTGGGACAGAAGCTAACTATGGCTACACCTTC. As protein: CASSAGTEANYGYTF. Variable domain in full (rest from reference TRBV2 and TRBJ1-2): EPEVTQTPSHQVTQMGQEVILRCVPISNHLYFYWYRQILGQKVEFLVSFYNNEISEKSEIFDDQFSVERPDGSNFTLKIRSTKLEDSAMYFCASSAGTEANYGYTFGSGTRLTVV.

This sequence joins TRBV2 and TRBJ1-1, with D possibly being TRBD1 (5 bases). The CDR3 consists of 11 residues. CDR1 is SNHLY and CDR2 is FYNNEI in the germline V gene. Trimming took off 7 bases at V and 8 bases at J, with 11 bases between the two ends. The CDR3 protein is CASTGTSEAFF. CDR3 bases: TGTGCCAGCACCGGGACGTCCGAAGCTTTCTTT.

The rearrangement uses TRBV27 and TRBJ2-3, with TRBD1 matching 8 bases. V shed 6 bases and J 4 bases; nucleotides not matched to a gene: 9. The CDR3 runs to 15 residues. Germline V gives CDR1 MNHEY, CDR2 SMNVEV (reference sequence). The CDR3 reads CASSFQGALPDTQYF. The CDR3, as DNA: TGTGCCAGCAGCTTCCAGGGGGCTCTTCCAGATACGCAGTATTTT.

This clone has more than one count but fewer than ten. The chain is built from TRBV9 and TRBJ2-1, with unresolved D. This CDR3 comprises 15 residues. CDR1 and CDR2 from the germline V gene are SGDLS and YYNGEE. Trimming shortened V by 0 bases and J by 9 bases, and 16 bases separated the two germline ends. The CDR3 DNA is TGTGCCAGCAGCGTAGGGTTTGTAGCTAAGGGTGAGCAGTTCTTC. Its translation is CASSVGFVAKGEQFF.

This chain joins TRBV2 and TRBJ2-7; TRBD1 matches 12 bases. J was trimmed by 7 bases and V by 6 bases; bases with no gene match: 7. Germline CDR1 reads SNHLY; CDR2 reads FYNNEI. This CDR3 is 14 amino acids long. The CDR3 DNA follows: TGTGCCAGCAGCGATGGGACAGGGGGCGAGGAGCAGTACTTC. Protein: CASSDGTGGEEQYF.

Points on this clone: Additional DNA sequences in this sample encode the identical CDR3. The chain is built from TRBV28 and TRBJ2-5; no clear D gene. The ends were cut back, 1 base at V and 4 bases at J, with 7 bases in the middle. Per germline, CDR1 MDHEN and CDR2 SYDVKM. CDR3 size: 13 residues. In DNA, the CDR3 is TGTGCCAGCAGTTTATTAGTCTTAGAGACCCAGTACTTC. Protein product: CASSLLVLETQYF.

The rearrangement joins TRBV2 to TRBJ2-7; TRBD2 matches 10 bases. CDR3 length equals 16 residues. With 2 bases clipped from V and 5 bases from J, the junction kept 9 bases outside the gene matches. Germline loops: CDR1 SNHLY, CDR2 FYNNEI. CDR3 amino acids: CASSELFTSGVHEQYF. In nucleotides, the CDR3 is TGTGCCAGCAGTGAATTGTTCACTAGCGGGGTCCACGAGCAGTACTTC. Complete variable domain (other parts from reference TRBV2 and TRBJ2-7): EPEVTQTPSHQVTQMGQEVILRCVPISNHLYFYWYRQILGQKVEFLVSFYNNEISEKSEIFDDQFSVERPDGSNFTLKIRSTKLEDSAMYFCASSELFTSGVHEQYFGPGTRLTVT.